This T cell receptor beta chain was recorded in a study of blood T cell repertoires in COVID-19. Study-wide context: Sites in the United States, Italy and Spain provided acute and convalescent COVID-19 samples. PBMCs, B-cell-depleted T cells, or T cells were the source of the cDNA or gDNA that made up the material.

Original processing methods: It was from reference gene primer amplification that nucleated cell counts were estimated. Produced via immunoSEQ multiplex PCR; TCRdb's table is partial and in-frame only. D and trimming come from the DNA, and the V and J calls and clone size come from that table. The repertoire includes tens of thousands of clones, 87% of them detected once, and 7.4% sits in the top ten. From germline, CDR1 is SGDLS and CDR2 YYNGEE. Trimming pared 4 bases from V and 9 bases from J, leaving 11 bases between. The CDR3 sequence is 11 residues long. This receptor was identified in a human donor with acute or convalescent COVID-19. The donor label of this sample is uncertain. V gene TRBV9 combines with J gene TRBJ2-7; tentatively, D is TRBD1 (6 bases). Sequencing used peripheral blood. CDR3 region: CASSSGAVQYF. In DNA, the CDR3 is TGTGCCAGCAGCTCAGGGGCGGTGCAGTACTTC.